This T cell receptor (beta chain) was observed in a study of OX40 agonist ivuxolimab in advanced cancers. Across the study: Prior checkpoint blockade (anti-PD-1, anti-PD-L1 or anti-CTLA-4) was permitted; 40% had it.

Study results and limitations: With doses of 0.1 to 3.0 mg/kg, CD4+ and CD8+ blood T cells had undergone clonal expansion by week 6.

Germline V lookup: CDR1 MGHDK, CDR2 SYGVNS. Trimming took off 4 bases at V and 5 bases at J, with 14 bases between the two ends. The CDR3 is 14 residues long. With respect to this clone: Its antigen remains unknown.

Assay used: immunoSEQ multiplex PCR; TCRdb lists only in-frame clones, some missing. In the table there are over 100,000 clones, 75% to 90% of which are singletons. This sequence originates from an adult with an advanced solid tumor such as melanoma, head and neck, liver or kidney cancer. V is TRBV25-1 and J is TRBJ1-1; maybe TRBD1 (5 bases). The material sequenced was CD4+ or CD8+ T cells sorted from blood, taken in a trial of the OX40 agonist ivuxolimab. CDR3 in amino acids: CASSVGGGQTEAFF. As DNA, the CDR3 is TGTGCCAGCAGTGTGGGGGGAGGACAAACTGAAGCTTTCTTT.